The clone carrying this T cell receptor (beta chain) showed up just a few times. Each CDR3 protein gets one entry after TCRdb re-called the reads with MiXCR. This table holds roughly 230,000 distinct CDR3 sequences, approximately 17% found once. The entry originates in a study of T cell repertoires in cytomegalovirus infection. Trimming removed 4 bases from V and 8 bases from J; junction bases left unmatched: 9. The CDR3 is 14 amino acids. Germline V gives CDR1 SGHVS, CDR2 FNYEAQ. Sequencing was carried out using CD8+ T cells from PBMCs. This TCR came from a human donor in good health (CMV status not recorded). Some clones in this sample may be carry-over from other donors' samples. The chain couples TRBV7-6 to TRBJ2-7; 9 bases match TRBD1. CDR3 nucleotides: TGTGCCAGCAGCTCTTCTCGGACAGGGGACAAGCAGTACTTC. Translating gives CASSSSRTGDKQYF.